The 11 T cell receptor beta chains reported below all come from one sample, sequenced in a study of technical replicates of blood from several donors. Assay used: immunoSEQ multiplex PCR; TCRdb lists only in-frame clones, some missing. Of 45,000 to 55,000 clones in the sample, less than 95% were seen once. The specimen was T cells isolated from PBMCs. These receptor sequences come from a human donor in good health.

The V call is TRBV7-9, the J call TRBJ1-2; no reliable D call. This CDR3 is 15 amino acids long. Germline lookup yields CDR1 SEHNR and CDR2 FQNEAQ (reference sequence). V lost 1 base and J 4 bases, leaving 13 bases between the germline ends. The CDR3 region is CASSLGEHPLYGYTF. DNA for the CDR3: TGTGCCAGCAGCTTAGGGGAGCATCCTCTCTATGGCTACACCTTC. The full variable domain, with the rest looked up from reference TRBV7-9 and TRBJ1-2, is DTGVSQNPRHKITKRGQNVTFRCDPISEHNRLYWYRQTLGQGPEFLTYFQNEAQLEKSRLLSDRFSAERPKGSFSTLEIQRTEQGDSAMYLCASSLGEHPLYGYTFGSGTRLTVV.

The chain recombines TRBV7-9 with TRBJ1-6; perhaps TRBD1 as D (5 bases). Germline V gene data show CDR1 as SEHNR and CDR2 as FQNEAQ (reference sequence). This CDR3 contains 15 residues. V lost 1 base and J 9 bases, leaving 13 bases between the germline ends. The CDR3 region has the DNA TGTGCCAGCAGCTTAGTGGGTCAGGGTACTTCACCCCTCCACTTT. Protein product: CASSLVGQGTSPLHF.

The chain couples TRBV28 to TRBJ2-7, with D possibly matching TRBD2 (6 bases). Trimming took 5 bases from V and 4 from J, leaving 21 bases between them. The CDR3 covers 16 residues. CDR1 is MDHEN and CDR2 is SYDVKM in the germline V gene. CDR3 nucleotide sequence: TGTGCCAGCAGTAGATTCCGGGACTTACCTCTGTACGAGCAGTACTTC. It encodes CASSRFRDLPLYEQYF.

The gene calls are TRBV11-1 and TRBJ2-7; D might be TRBD1 (5 bases). The CDR3 has 14 amino acids. Germline V CDR1 and CDR2: SGHAT, FQDESV (reference sequence). V gave up 1 base and J gave up 2 bases, with 9 bases separating them. The CDR3 spells CASSLVGAPYEQYF. The CDR3 DNA follows: TGTGCCAGCAGCTTAGTTGGGGCCCCCTACGAGCAGTACTTC.

V is TRBV28 and J is TRBJ2-3; the match to TRBD2 covers 10 bases. Germline V gene lookup returns CDR1 MDHEN and CDR2 SYDVKM. There are 13 residues in the CDR3. The V gene end was trimmed by 8 bases and the J gene end by 4 bases; junction bases not matched to a gene: 3. This chain's CDR3 is CASALAGADTQYF. Here the CDR3 DNA reads TGTGCCAGCGCCCTAGCGGGAGCAGATACGCAGTATTTT.

This sequence joins TRBV9 and TRBJ2-7; D is possibly TRBD2 (5 bases). Per germline, CDR1 SGDLS and CDR2 YYNGEE. V lost 0 bases to trimming and J lost 5 bases, with 21 bases between them. The CDR3 contains 17 residues. The chain's CDR3 is CASSVDLPQRGSHEQYF. The CDR3 nucleotides are TGTGCCAGCAGCGTAGATTTGCCCCAACGGGGTTCCCACGAGCAGTACTTC.

This clone showed up just once. This chain connects TRBV19 to TRBJ2-7, with 7 bases fitting TRBD2. J lost 0 bases, V lost 10 bases, and 9 bases had no gene match. The germline CDR1 and CDR2 sequences are LNHDA and SQIVND (reference sequence). The CDR3 length is 14 residues. The CDR3 region is CATGWGGPSYEQYF. For the CDR3, the DNA is TGTGCCACGGGGTGGGGGGGACCCTCCTACGAGCAGTACTTC.

The V gene is TRBV11-3, the J gene TRBJ2-3, with D unclear. This CDR3 is built from 14 residues. Trimming cost V 2 bases and J 2 bases, with 8 bases left between them. CDR1 is SGHNT, CDR2 YENEEA, per germline. CDR3: CASSLSSVTDTQYF. CDR3 coding DNA: TGTGCCAGCAGCTTAAGCAGCGTCACAGATACGCAGTATTTT.

The chain couples TRBV10-3 to TRBJ1-1; D not certain. This CDR3 comprises 14 residues. V was clipped by 8 bases and J by 3 bases, with 16 bases between them. From germline, CDR1 is ENHRY and CDR2 SYGVKD. The CDR3 spells CAIAPRIQHTEAFF. For the CDR3, the DNA is TGTGCCATCGCCCCCAGGATCCAACACACTGAAGCTTTCTTT.

The CDR3 sequence is CASSSRQGAGEQYF. In DNA, the CDR3 is TGTGCCAGCAGCAGCAGACAGGGGGCAGGCGAGCAGTACTTC. The V and J genes are TRBV5-6 and TRBJ2-7; TRBD1 matches 10 bases. Per germline, CDR1 SGHDT and CDR2 YYEEEE. The CDR3 has 14 amino acids. V lost 4 bases and J lost 6; bases outside the gene matches: 7.

The gene calls are TRBV7-2 and TRBJ1-4; tentatively, D is TRBD1 (6 bases). The CDR3 loop spans 15 amino acids. Trimming cost V 4 bases and J 6 bases, with 15 bases left between them. Looked up from germline, CDR1 is SGHTA and CDR2 is FQGNSA. In nucleotides, the CDR3 is TGTGCCAGCAGCTCCGGGACACTTAAATATGAAAAACTGTTTTTT. It encodes CASSSGTLKYEKLFF. The variable domain in full, with the rest retrieved from reference TRBV7-2 and TRBJ1-4, is GAGVSQSPSNKVTEKGKDVELRCDPISGHTALYWYRQSLGQGLEFLIYFQGNSAPDKSGLPSDRFSAERTGGSVSTLTIQRTQQEDSAVYLCASSSGTLKYEKLFFGSGTQLSVL.